This T cell receptor (beta chain) appears in the sequencing data of a study of cytomegalovirus exposure and HLA in healthy donors. Study observations and caveats: In a later analysis, CMV-associated beta chains were mostly HLA-associated, it appeared.

Use of 60 Vbeta and 13 Jbeta primers characterized the PCR. Libraries were prepared by immunoSEQ multiplex PCR; TCRdb keeps only in-frame clonotypes and omits some of them. The sample has about 75,000 clones. Germline-derived CDR1 and CDR2 are MNHEY and SMNVEV (reference sequence). This CDR3 spans 13 amino acids. V gave up 5 bases and J gave up 3 bases, with 10 bases separating them. As regards this clone: The antigen remains undetermined.

The rearrangement joins TRBV27 to TRBJ1-1; D might be TRBD1 (6 bases). Sequencing used PBMCs. This receptor was obtained from a man younger than 35 in good health and CMV-seropositive. In DNA form, the CDR3 reads TGTGCCAGCAGTAGGACAGTCGACACTGAAGCTTTCTTT. Amino acid sequence: CASSRTVDTEAFF.